These 16 T cell receptor beta chains were sequenced from one sample in a study of T cells in Graves' hyperthyroidism and ophthalmopathy. Regions amplified from RNA transcripts were the TCR beta CDR3 regions. The HTBI primer set served for first-round RT-PCR of the TCR CDR3. TCRdb reprocessed the multiplex PCR reads via MiXCR and lists one record per CDR3 protein. Of some 530,000 distinct CDR3 sequences in the sample, roughly 23% were seen once. Material for sequencing was blood. The receptor set was obtained from a woman in her sixties or seventies with Graves' ophthalmopathy.

This clonotype was detected a few times. The chain combines TRBV7-8 with TRBJ1-2; D unclear. Between the trimmed V and J ends, which lost 2 bases and 4 bases, there was a span of 14 bases. Germline V lookup: CDR1 SGHVS, CDR2 FQNEAQ. The CDR3 is made up of 15 amino acids. The DNA of the CDR3 is TGTGCCAGCAGCTTAACGGTGACATTAAGCTATGGCTACACCTTC. Its protein product is CASSLTVTLSYGYTF.

This chain uses TRBV6-2 or TRBV6-3 with TRBJ2-1; D is unclear. The CDR3 spans 16 residues. Trimming shortened V by 7 bases and J by 7 bases, and 23 bases separated the two germline ends. Germline lookup yields CDR1 MNHEY and CDR2 SVGEGT. The CDR3 reads CASTQDALVRENEQFF. In nucleotides, the CDR3 is TGTGCCAGCACCCAGGACGCCCTCGTAAGGGAAAATGAGCAGTTCTTC.

The J gene is TRBJ2-1, the V gene TRBV6-2 or TRBV6-3, with TRBD2 identical over 10 bases. V shed 2 bases, J shed 9 bases, and the junction held 7 bases outside the gene matches. Per germline, CDR1 MNHEY and CDR2 SVGEGT. There are 15 residues in the CDR3. The CDR3 loop is CASSYRASGGLEQFF. The CDR3 nucleotides are TGTGCCAGCAGTTACCGGGCTAGCGGGGGTCTTGAGCAGTTCTTC.

This clonotype was seen repeatedly, ten times or more. This rearrangement joins TRBV5-1 to TRBJ1-2, with D uncertain. Looked up from germline, CDR1 is SGHRS and CDR2 is YFSETQ. The germline V and J ends were trimmed by 3 bases and 7 bases, with 10 bases remaining between them. This CDR3 is 12 amino acids long. CDR3 coding DNA: TGCGCCAGCAGCTCGTCGGACGGTGGCTACACCTTC. It is translated as CASSSSDGGYTF. Based on the CDR3 plus reference TRBV5-1 and TRBJ1-2, the full variable domain is KAGVTQTPRYLIKTRGQQVTLSCSPISGHRSVSWYQQTPGQGLQFLFEYFSETQRNKGNFPGRFSGRQFSNSRSEMNVSTLELGDSALYLCASSSSDGGYTFGSGTRLTVV.

This clonotype was found once. The chain links TRBV12-3 or TRBV12-4 to TRBJ2-3, with 7 nucleotides matching TRBD2. This CDR3 has 16 residues. V trimming: 5 bases; J trimming: 2 bases; junction bases outside the gene matches: 10. The CDR3 sequence is CASSKQRDCTTDTQYF. The CDR3 nucleotides read TGTGCCAGCAGTAAACAGCGGGACTGCACCACAGATACGCAGTATTTT.

This clonotype was found a few times. The chain links TRBV9 to TRBJ1-1; D is unclear. Trimming took off 4 bases at V and 1 base at J, with 17 bases between the two ends. There are 16 residues in the CDR3. Germline assignment: CDR1 SGDLS and CDR2 YYNGEE. CDR3 bases: TGTGCCAGCAGCTTGGCCGACGGAACCCCGAACACTGAAGCTTTCTTT. Its protein product is CASSLADGTPNTEAFF. Full variable domain (outside the CDR3, taken from reference TRBV9 and TRBJ1-1): DSGVTQTPKHLITATGQRVTLRCSPRSGDLSVYWYQQSLDQGLQFLIQYYNGEERAKGNILERFSAQQFPDLHSELNLSSLELGDSALYFCASSLADGTPNTEAFFGQGTRLTVV.

V usage is TRBV28 and J usage is TRBJ2-7; 9 bases line up with TRBD2. This CDR3 contains 17 residues. Germline loops: CDR1 MDHEN, CDR2 SYDVKM. With V trimmed by 6 bases and J by 5 bases, 17 bases remained unmatched. CDR3 sequence: CASSLGSSGLAANEQYF. Here the CDR3 DNA reads TGTGCCAGCAGCTTGGGCTCCTCGGGACTAGCTGCCAACGAGCAGTACTTC.

Many counts were recorded for this clonotype. J is TRBJ1-1 and V is TRBV6-1, with a tentative D call TRBD1 (6 bases). The CDR3 runs 13 residues. V shed 6 bases and J shed 1 base, with 9 bases lying between them. Germline CDR1 and CDR2: MNHNS and SASEGT. The CDR3 reads CASRQTGNTEAFF. The CDR3 DNA reads TGTGCCAGCAGACAGACAGGGAACACTGAAGCTTTCTTT.

V is TRBV7-2 and J is TRBJ1-5; D gene ambiguous. This CDR3 comprises 16 residues. Trimming removed 3 bases from V and 0 bases from J, with 12 bases in between. CDR1 and CDR2 from the germline V gene are SGHTA and FQGNSA. The CDR3 loop is CASSLDGTYSNQPQHF. The CDR3 DNA reads TGTGCCAGCAGCTTGGATGGCACTTATAGCAATCAGCCCCAGCATTTT.

This clonotype was recorded a few times. CDR3 DNA sequence: TGTGCCAGCCGGAAAGGCTCCTACAATGAGCAGTTCTTC. Its protein product is CASRKGSYNEQFF. V and J are TRBV28 and TRBJ2-1; the D is unclear. This CDR3 region has 13 residues. CDR1 and CDR2 (germline): MDHEN, SYDVKM. V dropped 8 bases and J dropped 0 bases, with 8 bases sitting between them.

V and J are TRBV6-1 and TRBJ2-7; TRBD2 matches 10 bases. The V gene's germline CDR1 is MNHNS and CDR2 SASEGT. Losses at the gene ends were 5 bases for V and 4 bases for J; bases not matched to a gene: 14. This CDR3 is 17 amino acids long. CDR3 in amino acids: CASSNTLLAGESYEQYF. The CDR3 nucleotides read TGTGCCAGCAGTAACACCCTGCTAGCGGGAGAGTCGTACGAGCAGTACTTC.

The chain uses TRBV30 and TRBJ2-1; no clear D. CDR1 and CDR2 from the germline V gene are GTSNPN and SVGIG (reference sequence). The CDR3 is 14 amino acids. V was clipped by 2 bases and J by 5 bases, with 13 bases between them. CDR3: CAWSTRRVDNEQFF. The CDR3 DNA is TGTGCCTGGAGTACCCGTAGGGTTGACAATGAGCAGTTCTTC.

This clonotype showed up just a few times. The chain links TRBV5-1 to TRBJ1-3, with D uncertain. V shed 0 bases and J shed 2 bases, with 6 bases lying between them. This CDR3 comprises 14 residues. From germline, CDR1 is SGHRS and CDR2 YFSETQ. CDR3 sequence (DNA): TGCGCCAGCAGCTTGGATGGGGCTGGAAACACCATATATTTT. It translates to CASSLDGAGNTIYF.

With respect to this clonotype: A read error may account for a junction end that differs from germline. CDR3 loop: CASSLTSGSGEPFF. The CDR3 DNA follows: TGTGCCAGCAGCTTGACTAGCGGGAGCGGGGAGCCGTTTTTT. V and J are TRBV7-2 and TRBJ2-2; 12 bases map to TRBD2. Germline V lookup: CDR1 SGHTA, CDR2 FQGNSA. CDR3 length: 14 residues.

This clonotype was picked up many times. This sequence joins TRBV30 and TRBJ2-7; TRBD1 aligns across 7 bases. The CDR3 covers 14 residues. Germline CDR1 is GTSNPN and CDR2 is SVGIG (reference sequence). V lost 3 bases to trimming and J lost 0 bases; unmatched junction nucleotides: 5. The CDR3 nucleotides read TGTGCCTGGAGATATCGACAGGGCTCCTACGAGCAGTACTTC. The encoded protein is CAWRYRQGSYEQYF.

The chain uses TRBV30 and TRBJ1-6; D unresolved. The CDR3 consists of 14 residues. Germline V lookup: CDR1 GTSNPN, CDR2 SVGIG (reference sequence). V lost 3 bases and J 9 bases, leaving 15 bases between the germline ends. The CDR3 DNA reads as TGTGCCTGGAGATCAACCCCGGGTGTTTCACCCCTCCACTTT. Translation: CAWRSTPGVSPLHF.